This TCR beta chain is from a study of T cell responses to AZD1222 COVID-19 vaccine. Study-level points and caveats: Repertoire sampling was restricted to post-peak T cell response timepoints. Among the donors, most were white British and more were female, and clonal diversity was possibly underestimated.

The repertoire was sequenced with immunoSEQ multiplex PCR; TCRdb's copy has only in-frame clones and lacks some. The sample has roughly 150,000 clones; about 91% are singletons. Germline V gene sequence: CDR1 MNHEY, CDR2 SVGAGI. This CDR3 has 14 residues. With 7 bases clipped from V and 9 bases from J, the junction kept 8 bases outside the gene matches. Concerning this clone: What it binds is not known.

The chain joins TRBV6-5 to TRBJ1-6, with TRBD1 identical over 8 bases. The sequenced sample was peripheral blood, obtained on day 0 of AZD1222 vaccination. The source of this sequence is an adult in good health. This CDR3 is CASTLGQGTSPLHF. CDR3 bases: TGTGCCAGCACTTTAGGACAGGGTACTTCACCCCTCCACTTT.